Each of the 23 T cell receptor beta chains below was sequenced from the same sample in a study of shared clonotypes between healthy human individuals. The method was immunoSEQ multiplex PCR; TCRdb's version includes in-frame clones alone and lacks a portion of them. In the table there are 1.5 million to 2.5 million clones, approximately 94% of which are singletons. CD45RO-negative CD8 cells positively selected for CCR7 made up the naive population, which excluded terminally differentiated effector memory CD45RA+ cells. The sequencing input was naive CD8+ T cells sorted from blood. The receptor source for this set is a man aged 18 to 29 in good health.

A word on this clone: Within the sample, other DNA sequences also encode this same CDR3. V gene TRBV9 combines with J gene TRBJ1-2; 7 bases map to TRBD1. The germline V gene encodes CDR1 SGDLS and CDR2 YYNGEE. Germline trimming cut 0 bases from V and 4 bases from J; bases unmatched to any gene: 3. This CDR3 region has 14 residues. DNA of the CDR3: TGTGCCAGCAGCGTAGGGGGACAGCCCTATGGCTACACCTTC. The encoded protein is CASSVGGQPYGYTF.

The chain combines TRBV5-1 with TRBJ2-7; maybe TRBD2 (5 bases). This CDR3 contains 15 residues. CDR1 and CDR2 (germline): SGHRS, YFSETQ. V lost 2 bases, J lost 2 bases, and 14 bases lay in between. For the CDR3, the DNA is TGCGCCAGCAGCTTTGAAGTAGCGTCCACCTACGAGCAGTACTTC. Translating it yields CASSFEVASTYEQYF. Combining the CDR3 with reference TRBV5-1 and TRBJ2-7 gives the whole variable domain KAGVTQTPRYLIKTRGQQVTLSCSPISGHRSVSWYQQTPGQGLQFLFEYFSETQRNKGNFPGRFSGRQFSNSRSEMNVSTLELGDSALYLCASSFEVASTYEQYFGPGTRLTVT.

V gene TRBV5-4 combines with J gene TRBJ1-1; TRBD1 matches 7 bases. Trimming cost V 0 bases and J 6 bases; bases outside gene matches: 11. The length of the CDR3 is 16 residues. Germline CDR1 SGHNT, CDR2 YYREEE (reference sequence). CDR3 residues: CASSLEVTGSWAEAFF. The CDR3 DNA reads as TGTGCCAGCAGCTTGGAGGTGACAGGGTCTTGGGCTGAAGCTTTCTTT.

This chain links TRBV27 with TRBJ1-5, with 7 bases identical to TRBD1. V shed 5 bases and J 3 bases; nucleotides not matched to a gene: 7. Germline V gene sequence: CDR1 MNHEY, CDR2 SMNVEV (reference sequence). The length of the CDR3 is 15 residues. The CDR3 spells CASSPTGEYNQPQHF. Here the CDR3 DNA reads TGTGCCAGCAGTCCTACAGGGGAATACAATCAGCCCCAGCATTTT.

The CDR3 here is CASRPIRAYEQYF. The DNA for the CDR3 is TGCGCCAGCAGACCAATCAGGGCCTACGAGCAGTACTTC. This chain uses TRBV23-1 with TRBJ2-7; maybe TRBD1 (5 bases). TRBV23-1 is given ORF status, its function remaining uncertain. This CDR3 spans 13 amino acids. Trimming shortened V by 6 bases and J by 2 bases, and 11 bases separated the two germline ends.

The CDR3 sequence: CASSEYAGPLPDTQYF. CDR3 in DNA: TGCGCCAGCAGTGAGTACGCGGGCCCCCTTCCAGATACGCAGTATTTT. This rearrangement joins TRBV10-2 to TRBJ2-3, with D perhaps TRBD2 (5 bases). Deletions cut 1 base from V and 4 bases from J, with 15 bases between. Germline V gene sequence: CDR1 WSHSY, CDR2 SAAADI. CDR3 length: 16 amino acids.

The V gene is TRBV2, the J gene TRBJ2-5, with D perhaps TRBD1 (5 bases). The CDR3 runs 13 residues. The germline V gene has CDR1 SNHLY and CDR2 FYNNEI. V was cut by 6 bases and J by 5 bases, with 13 bases left in between. Written as DNA, the CDR3 is TGTGCCAGCAGGCCAGGGAATGTGGAGACCCAGTACTTC. This sequence encodes CASRPGNVETQYF.

This chain joins TRBV6-1 and TRBJ2-3; either TRBD1 or TRBD2 may fit D (5 bases each). V was trimmed by 7 bases and J by 0 bases, leaving 14 bases between them. The CDR3 sequence is 15 residues long. The germline V gene has CDR1 MNHNS and CDR2 SASEGT. This CDR3 reads CASINGKGSTDTQYF. CDR3 bases: TGTGCCAGCATAAACGGGAAGGGGAGCACAGATACGCAGTATTTT.

This sequence joins TRBV6-6 and TRBJ2-7; the match to TRBD1 covers 9 bases. Germline trimming cut 2 bases from V and 3 bases from J; bases unmatched to any gene: 8. Germline-derived CDR1 and CDR2 are MNHNY and SVGAGI (reference sequence). The CDR3 runs 16 residues. The chain's CDR3 is CASSYPDRGSNYEQYF. CDR3 DNA sequence: TGTGCCAGCAGTTACCCCGACAGGGGGTCGAACTACGAGCAGTACTTC.

The chain couples TRBV9 to TRBJ2-1; TRBD1 might be the D (6 bases). The CDR3 covers 16 residues. With 3 bases removed from V and 0 bases from J, the gap between germline ends came to 13 bases. The V gene's germline CDR1 is SGDLS and CDR2 YYNGEE. CDR3 residues: CASSATGSSSYNEQFF. CDR3 DNA sequence: TGTGCCAGCAGCGCCACAGGGTCAAGCTCCTACAATGAGCAGTTCTTC.

V gene TRBV7-6 combines with J gene TRBJ2-7, with D possibly called TRBD1 or TRBD2 (5 bases each). V was trimmed by 5 bases and J by 3 bases, leaving 17 bases between them. The CDR3 runs to 15 residues. The germline V gene has CDR1 SGHVS and CDR2 FNYEAQ. CDR3 DNA: TGTGCCAGCAGCGACCCGAGGAGAGGGGTCTACGAGCAGTACTTC. This translates into CASSDPRRGVYEQYF.

The chain recombines TRBV28 with TRBJ1-1; maybe TRBD1 (5 bases). V was trimmed by 3 bases and J by 5 bases, leaving 13 bases between them. The CDR3 has 14 amino acids. From germline, CDR1 is MDHEN and CDR2 SYDVKM. The CDR3 loop is CASSFTGARTEAFF. The CDR3 region has the DNA TGTGCCAGCAGTTTTACAGGTGCGCGGACTGAAGCTTTCTTT.

The CDR3 protein is CASSSPAEKDTEAFF. CDR3 in DNA: TGTGCCAGCAGCTCCCCAGCAGAAAAGGACACTGAAGCTTTCTTT. The V gene is TRBV5-6, the J gene TRBJ1-1; no reliable D call. Germline V gives CDR1 SGHDT, CDR2 YYEEEE. The V gene lost 3 bases and the J gene lost 3 bases, with 15 bases spanning the gap. The CDR3 length is 15 residues.

Points on this clone: One end of the junction does not line up with germline, which may come from a read error. V usage is TRBV5-6 and J usage is TRBJ2-5; D tentatively reads TRBD1 or TRBD2 (6 bases each). There are 14 residues in the CDR3. Per the germline V gene, CDR1 is SGHDT and CDR2 is YYEEEE. The CDR3: CASSFGGYQETQYF. The DNA of the CDR3 is TGTGCCAGCAGCTTCGGGGGCTACCAAGAGACCCAATACTTC.

A single count supports this clone. CDR3 coding DNA: TGTGCCAGCAGCTTAGACAGTGCCGACTATGGCTACACCTTC. It yields the protein CASSLDSADYGYTF. The chain uses TRBV7-9 and TRBJ1-2; D call uncertain. V lost 1 base to trimming and J lost 3 bases, with 9 bases between them. Germline loops: CDR1 SEHNR, CDR2 FQNEAQ (reference sequence). The CDR3 runs to 14 residues.

The V gene is TRBV6-1, the J gene TRBJ2-7; 12 nucleotides agree with TRBD2. V was pared by 2 bases and J by 3 bases, with 8 bases of the junction left unmatched. CDR3 length equals 17 residues. Germline CDR1 reads MNHNS; CDR2 reads SASEGT. CDR3 sequence: CASSEPSGRAGFYEQYF. The CDR3 DNA sequence: TGTGCCAGCAGTGAACCTAGCGGGAGGGCCGGGTTCTACGAGCAGTACTTC.

V usage is TRBV7-8 and J usage is TRBJ2-1; D may correspond to TRBD1 or TRBD2 (5 bases each). The germline V gene encodes CDR1 SGHVS and CDR2 FQNEAQ. This CDR3 spans 15 amino acids. Trimming took off 1 base at V and 6 bases at J, with 13 bases between the two ends. CDR3 DNA: TGTGCCAGCAGCTTAGGGGTGCTTGGGGGCAATGAGCAGTTCTTC. It yields the protein CASSLGVLGGNEQFF.

This chain links TRBV19 with TRBJ2-2; D is tentatively TRBD1 or TRBD2 (5 bases each). This CDR3 contains 16 residues. The V gene lost 0 bases and the J gene lost 7 bases, with 15 bases spanning the gap. In germline, CDR1 is LNHDA, CDR2 SQIVND (reference sequence). The CDR3 sequence is CASSIDVGGYGGELFF. CDR3 DNA: TGTGCCAGTAGTATAGATGTTGGGGGTTATGGCGGGGAGCTGTTTTTT.

The chain joins TRBV10-3 to TRBJ2-1; TRBD2 matches 9 bases. Germline lookup yields CDR1 ENHRY and CDR2 SYGVKD. J was trimmed by 3 bases and V by 0 bases; bases with no gene match: 3. This CDR3 has 16 amino acids. CDR3 nucleotides: TGTGCCATCAGTGAGTCCGCTAGCGGGATCTACAATGAGCAGTTCTTC. Translating gives CAISESASGIYNEQFF.

CDR3 DNA sequence: TGTGCCAGCGCCCCAGGGGTAGCGGGGAGCACAGATACGCAGTATTTT. This codes for CASAPGVAGSTDTQYF. This chain connects TRBV9 to TRBJ2-3; 8 nucleotides agree with TRBD2. The CDR3 extends over 16 amino acids. Per germline, CDR1 SGDLS and CDR2 YYNGEE. Trimming cost V 7 bases and J 0 bases; bases outside gene matches: 10.

A note on this clone: Other DNA sequences in this sample translate to the same CDR3. V usage is TRBV4-3 and J usage is TRBJ2-5; D ambiguous. The CDR3 spans 13 residues. Germline-derived CDR1 and CDR2 are LGHNA and YSLEER. Trimming removed 0 bases at V and 3 bases at J, with 5 bases between. The CDR3 DNA follows: TGCGCCAGCAGCCAAGACATAGAAGAGACCCAGTACTTC. Translating gives CASSQDIEETQYF.

About this clone itself: The sample has other DNA sequences that encode this CDR3 too. This chain joins TRBV27 and TRBJ1-2; possibly TRBD1 for D (6 bases). The germline gives CDR1 MNHEY, CDR2 SMNVEV (reference sequence). The V end lost 5 bases, the J end lost 3 bases, and 10 bases lay between the germline ends. CDR3 length: 13 amino acids. In DNA form, the CDR3 reads TGTGCCAGCAGTCTGGGGGCGGACTATGGCTACACCTTC. Translated: CASSLGADYGYTF.

This sequence joins TRBV9 and TRBJ2-7; 7 bases are a match to TRBD1. Germline CDR1 and CDR2: SGDLS and YYNGEE. Unmatched junction bases numbered 4, after V lost 3 bases and J lost 1 base. The CDR3 has 14 amino acids. Here the CDR3 DNA reads TGTGCCAGCAGCGAGGGGACAGTTTCCTACGAGCAGTACTTC. Its protein product is CASSEGTVSYEQYF.